This TCR beta chain originates from a study of vaccination and CD4 T cells after COVID-19 (dated by TCRdb to between 2021 and 2024). Concerning the study at large: Convalescent patients had a positive SARS-CoV-2 result on nasal swab PCR, and of these patients, several had mild disease and one had severe disease. The convalescent cohort comprised six males and four females, including two Hispanic individuals, seven Caucasians, two Asians and one multiracial person. Each participant got two doses of either the Pfizer-BioNTech BNT162b2 vaccine (n=8) or the Moderna mRNA-1273 vaccine (n=2). Post-COVID blood samples from convalescent patients were collected a median of around 100 days after diagnosis, with a range of 35 to 161 days. Post-vaccine blood samples were taken a median of 72 days after the second vaccine dose, with a range of roughly 14 to 250 days. The cultures were stimulated with overlapping spike peptide pools from SARS-CoV-2 and from the common cold coronaviruses HCoV-NL63, HCoV-OC43 and HCoV-229E. As controls, cultures received a CEFX viral epitope pool (the positive control), an HIV-1 Nef peptide pool (the negative control), or no peptide at all. In ten to eleven COVID-19 convalescent patients and a few infection-naive healthy vaccine recipients, the spike-specific CD4+ TCR repertoire before mRNA vaccination was compared with the repertoire after mRNA vaccination. What the authors observed across the whole study: Relatively few convalescent patients were included in the study, and early timepoints after natural infection were not analyzed. Among convalescent patients, a median approximately 88% of the SARS-CoV-2-reactive clones seen after vaccination appeared only after vaccination, which suggests priming specific to the vaccine. The median number of SARS-CoV-2-reactive clonotypes rose from 20 to 25 after infection to 30 to 45 after vaccination, but the change was not significant. Of the vaccine-specific clones in convalescent patients, 304 of 307, or nearly all, reacted only to SARS-CoV-2 spike and did not cross-react with common cold coronaviruses.

This clonotype was observed a handful of times. This receptor's antigen is unknown. Base quality data are lacking; no much larger clone is found one base away. Receptor amplification or capture employed PCR. DNA from cultured CD4+ T cells underwent TCR sequencing with the Oncomine TCR Beta short-read assay at the Johns Hopkins FTIC core. The QIAamp micro DNA kit was used to extract genomic DNA from the cultured CD4+ T cells. Oncomine TCR Beta libraries made from cultured CD4+ T cells were pooled using unique dual indexes and sequenced on an Illumina iSeq 100. Under the source paper's analysis protocol: Non-productive sequences were filtered out, and CDR3s that did not start with C, did not end with F or W, or were shorter than 7 amino acids were discarded. The MANAFEST web application identified antigen-specific clonotypes by comparing peptide-stimulated wells against reference wells and other culture wells. For a clone to be called positive, the clone needed an FDR below 0.05, an odds ratio above 5, and a productive frequency above 0.1% in at least two of three replicate wells. A clonotype was classed as cross-reactive if the clonotype showed significant expansion both in SARS-CoV-2 spike wells and in at least one common cold coronavirus spike condition. Using R version 3.6.1, CDR3 homology was evaluated through Levenshtein distances (stringdist) along with unrooted phylogenetic trees (ape). Clones were called with MiXCR by TCRdb after fastp trimmed the public reads at Q25, and only in-frame beta chains were retained. Each record represents a unique CDR3 protein, reported with the most common genes and DNA among its rows. TCRdb, not the original authors, processed these V and J calls. This sample lists about 13,000 distinct CDR3 sequences; approximately 40% were detected once. Jointly, the top ten make up approximately 14% of the sample.

The treatment or condition label, as the study defines it: approximately 9-day PBMC culture with coronavirus spike peptide pools or control peptides (ViraFEST assay). To expand antigen-specific T cells with peptide pools and then pick out the expanded clonotypes through TCR sequencing, the study relied on the ViraFEST assay. The convalescent patients' positive SARS-CoV-2 PCR tests fell between March and December 2020, which was before the Alpha, Beta and Delta variants emerged in the United States. Each well held around 2.1 million PBMCs cultured with roughly 10 ug/ml peptide pools in IMDM containing 5% human AB serum and roughly 9 IU/ml IL-2. On days 3 and 7, half of the culture medium was replaced with fresh IL-2-containing medium. Once the cells had been in culture for less than 11 days, the EasySep CD4+ T cell isolation kit was used to isolate CD4+ T cells by negative selection. PBMCs were separated from whole blood using Ficoll-Paque Plus gradient centrifugation and then either used fresh or cryopreserved at -140C. In general, triplicate wells were set up for every culture condition.

This TCR derives from a human donor who had recovered from COVID-19. Sequencing was done on a sample of CD4+ T cells from blood, cultured in vitro.

The nucleotide sequence reads TGTGCCAGCAGTTACGTGAGGGGCGGTAATGGCTACACCTTC. Protein translation: CASSYVRGGNGYTF. The chain links TRBV6-5 with TRBJ1-2, and TRBD1 may be the D gene, going by 5 matching bases. CDR1 MNHEY and CDR2 SVGAGI were looked up in the germline V gene. From cysteine to phenylalanine, the CDR3 is 14 amino acids long. CDR3 DNA only is kept here, 42 bases in frame from base 1. V and J are truncated by 2 bases and 6 bases respectively, leaving an intervening sequence of 13 bases.